The 4 T cell receptor beta chains below were found in one sample sequenced in a study of blood T cells in healthy people across ages. Sample-barcoded 5' priming and a J-beta primer mix drove a second PCR of about 6 to 11 cycles. TCRdb recomputed calls from the 5' RACE reads with MiXCR, one row per CDR3 protein. Of over 600,000 distinct CDR3 sequences listed, roughly 20% are singletons. Sequenced sample: blood. The receptors were sampled from a man in his 70s in good health.

The chain recombines TRBV6-6 with TRBJ1-6; 7 nucleotides agree with TRBD1. The CDR3 loop spans 16 amino acids. Losses at the gene ends were 5 bases for V and 6 bases for J; bases not matched to a gene: 10. The V gene's germline CDR1 is MNHNY and CDR2 SVGAGI (reference sequence). CDR3 sequence: CASSLTGTASNSPLHF. DNA of the CDR3: TGTGCCAGCAGTCTAACCGGGACAGCAAGTAATTCACCCCTCCACTTT.

V and J are TRBV20-1 and TRBJ2-3, with 10 bases that match TRBD2. The CDR3 contains 15 residues. Germline-derived CDR1 and CDR2 are DFQATT and SNEGSKA (reference sequence). V shed 6 bases and J 3 bases; nucleotides not matched to a gene: 9. The CDR3 DNA sequence: TGCAGTGCGAAAGCACTAGCGGGGACAACAGATACGCAGTATTTT. This translates into CSAKALAGTTDTQYF.

The V gene is TRBV20-1, the J gene TRBJ2-1, with 7 bases aligning to TRBD1. The CDR3 is 13 amino acids. CDR1 and CDR2 from the germline V gene are DFQATT and SNEGSKA (reference sequence). J lost 5 bases, V lost 6 bases, and 7 bases had no gene match. CDR3 protein: CSANPGQNNEQFF. As DNA, the CDR3 is TGCAGTGCAAACCCGGGACAGAACAATGAGCAGTTCTTC.

This chain uses TRBV20-1 with TRBJ1-2; D call uncertain. CDR1 and CDR2 (germline): DFQATT, SNEGSKA (reference sequence). The ends were cut back, 1 base at V and 6 bases at J, with 6 bases in the middle. The CDR3 covers 11 residues. CDR3 protein: CSARGLNGYTF. The CDR3 bases are TGCAGTGCTAGAGGTTTGAATGGCTACACCTTC.